Sequencing of this T cell receptor (beta chain) was carried out in a study of blood T cells in healthy people across ages. Overall study: When template switching was applied, about one barcoded beta molecule was captured per two T cells.

The second PCR ran roughly 6 to 12 cycles with a sample-barcoded 5' primer and J-beta primers. Every molecule of cDNA carried a tag from a template-switch adaptor with 12 random nucleotides. At least 2.5 million CDR3-containing paired-end reads were obtained per sample. Each CDR3 protein gets one entry after TCRdb re-called the 5' RACE reads with MiXCR. This table holds some 700,000 distinct CDR3 sequences, about 42% found once. The total RNA that was extracted per sample amounted to at least 5 micrograms. The CDR3 is made up of 14 amino acids. Germline-derived CDR1 and CDR2 are DFQATT and SNEGSKA (reference sequence). The V segment lost 3 bases and the J segment 5 bases; nucleotides outside the gene matches: 9. The table lists this clonotype with a few counts.

The source of this sequence is a woman aged 55-70 years in good health. The rearrangement uses TRBV20-1 and TRBJ2-5; 7 bases map to TRBD1. Sequenced input: blood. For the CDR3, the DNA is TGCAGTGCTAGTGACCTCACAGGGGCCGAGACCCAGTACTTC. This sequence encodes CSASDLTGAETQYF.